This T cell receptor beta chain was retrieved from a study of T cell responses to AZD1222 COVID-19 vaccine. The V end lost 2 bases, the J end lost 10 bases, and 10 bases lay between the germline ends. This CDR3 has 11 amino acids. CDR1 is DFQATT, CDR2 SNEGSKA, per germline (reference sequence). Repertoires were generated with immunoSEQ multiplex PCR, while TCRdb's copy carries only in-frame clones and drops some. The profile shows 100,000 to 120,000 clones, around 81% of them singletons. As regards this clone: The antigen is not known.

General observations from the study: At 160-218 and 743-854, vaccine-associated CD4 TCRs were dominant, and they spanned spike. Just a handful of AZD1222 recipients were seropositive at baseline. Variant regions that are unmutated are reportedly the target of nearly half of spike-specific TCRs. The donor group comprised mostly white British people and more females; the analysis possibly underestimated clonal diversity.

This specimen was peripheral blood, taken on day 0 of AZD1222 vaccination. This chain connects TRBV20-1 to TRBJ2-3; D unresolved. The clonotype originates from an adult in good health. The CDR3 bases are TGCAGTGCTAGACCCCAATTAGCGCAGTATTTT. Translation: CSARPQLAQYF.